Below, 8 T cell receptor beta chains from the same sample are listed, as sequenced in a study of blood T cell repertoires in COVID-19. Method: immunoSEQ multiplex PCR; TCRdb's copy keeps in-frame clones and lacks some. The table records hundreds of thousands of clones, roughly 91% of them present only once. Sequencing was performed on peripheral blood. All receptors derive from a young woman with COVID-19, enrolled during active disease.

The V gene is TRBV18, the J gene TRBJ1-2; possibly TRBD1 for D (5 bases). The V end lost 6 bases, the J end lost 2 bases, and 10 bases lay between the germline ends. The CDR3 length is 13 residues. The germline gives CDR1 KGHSH, CDR2 LQKENI. The CDR3 sequence: CASSSQGNYGYTF. The CDR3 region has the DNA TGTGCCAGCTCGTCCCAGGGAAACTATGGCTACACCTTC. Combining the CDR3 with reference TRBV18 and TRBJ1-2 gives the whole variable domain NAGVMQNPRHLVRRRGQEARLRCSPMKGHSHVYWYRQLPEEGLKFMVYLQKENIIDESGMPKERFSAEFPKEGPSILRIQQVVRGDSAAYFCASSSQGNYGYTFGSGTRLTVV.

This clone was detected once. This chain uses TRBV23-1 with TRBJ2-3; D not certain. TRBV23-1 is an ORF, and what it does is uncertain. Trimming took off 4 bases at V and 5 bases at J, with 13 bases between the two ends. This CDR3 spans 14 amino acids. The CDR3 protein is CASSRSLRLDTQYF. CDR3 DNA sequence: TGCGCCAGCAGTCGCAGCCTGCGACTAGATACGCAGTATTTT.

This rearrangement joins TRBV6-5 to TRBJ1-1; TRBD1 is a possible D gene (5 bases). Germline V gives CDR1 MNHEY, CDR2 SVGAGI. V lost 5 bases to trimming and J lost 1 base, with 8 bases between them. This CDR3 is 13 amino acids long. CDR3 residues: CASSQGRNTEAFF. CDR3 sequence (DNA): TGTGCCAGCAGTCAGGGTAGGAACACTGAAGCTTTCTTT.

This chain uses TRBV21-1 with TRBJ2-7; the listed D gene, TRBD1, was not tested against the DNA. TRBV21-1 is termed a pseudogene. The CDR3 runs 18 residues. The CDR3 sequence is CASSEYRGPDPSYYEQYF. The CDR3, as DNA: TGTGCCAGCAGCGAATACAGGGGCCCCGACCCATCCTACTACGAGCAGTACTTC.

The CDR3 sequence is CASSLVWGQGNSPLHF. CDR3 DNA sequence: TGTGCCAGCAGCTTGGTGTGGGGACAGGGCAATTCACCCCTCCACTTT. This chain uses TRBV7-2 with TRBJ1-6; 9 bases align to TRBD1. V trimming: 3 bases; J trimming: 7 bases; junction bases outside the gene matches: 7. The CDR3 consists of 16 residues. Germline V lookup: CDR1 SGHTA, CDR2 FQGNSA. Full variable domain (remainder filled in from reference TRBV7-2 and TRBJ1-6): GAGVSQSPSNKVTEKGKDVELRCDPISGHTALYWYRQSLGQGLEFLIYFQGNSAPDKSGLPSDRFSAERTGGSVSTLTIQRTQQEDSAVYLCASSLVWGQGNSPLHFGNGTRLTVT.

J is TRBJ2-2 and V is TRBV5-5, with TRBD1 matching 9 bases. This CDR3 has 14 amino acids. V lost 4 bases and J lost 6; bases outside the gene matches: 4. The germline V gene encodes CDR1 SGHKS and CDR2 YYEKEE (reference sequence). For the CDR3, the DNA is TGTGCCAGCAGCCGGGACAGGGTGGCCGGGGAGCTGTTTTTT. As protein: CASSRDRVAGELFF.

The V call is TRBV5-1, the J call TRBJ2-2, with D maybe TRBD2 (7 bases). The V end was cut by 4 bases, the J end by 5 bases, with 18 bases between. Germline CDR1 SGHRS, CDR2 YFSETQ. The CDR3 is 16 residues long. CDR3 nucleotides: TGCGCCAGCAGCCCGAGAGGGGGGGGCCGGACCGGGGAGCTGTTTTTT. Translating gives CASSPRGGGRTGELFF.

This chain uses TRBV4-1 with TRBJ1-4, with 7 nucleotides matching TRBD1. The CDR3 extends over 15 amino acids. Germline V CDR1 and CDR2: MGHRA, YSYEKL. The V gene end was trimmed by 5 bases and the J gene end by 7 bases; junction bases not matched to a gene: 10. The chain's CDR3 is CASSYVRDSSEKLFF. CDR3 DNA sequence: TGCGCCAGCAGCTACGTCCGGGACAGCTCTGAAAAACTGTTTTTT.